This T cell receptor beta chain was sequenced for a study of blood T cell repertoires in COVID-19. The method was immunoSEQ multiplex PCR; TCRdb's version includes in-frame clones alone and lacks a portion of them. The data hold some 320,000 clones, with roughly 85% observed a single time. The ends lost 3 bases at V and 3 bases at J; junction bases unmatched: 11. The CDR3 is made up of 16 amino acids. In germline, CDR1 is SGHDT, CDR2 YYEEEE. The receptor was isolated from a human donor in a cohort sampled during active COVID-19. The sample taken for sequencing was peripheral blood. The chain uses TRBV5-6 and TRBJ1-1, with TRBD1 matching 7 bases. CDR3 in DNA: TGTGCCAGCAGCTCCCTGTTTAAGGGGGCCGACACTGAAGCTTTCTTT. It translates to CASSSLFKGADTEAFF.